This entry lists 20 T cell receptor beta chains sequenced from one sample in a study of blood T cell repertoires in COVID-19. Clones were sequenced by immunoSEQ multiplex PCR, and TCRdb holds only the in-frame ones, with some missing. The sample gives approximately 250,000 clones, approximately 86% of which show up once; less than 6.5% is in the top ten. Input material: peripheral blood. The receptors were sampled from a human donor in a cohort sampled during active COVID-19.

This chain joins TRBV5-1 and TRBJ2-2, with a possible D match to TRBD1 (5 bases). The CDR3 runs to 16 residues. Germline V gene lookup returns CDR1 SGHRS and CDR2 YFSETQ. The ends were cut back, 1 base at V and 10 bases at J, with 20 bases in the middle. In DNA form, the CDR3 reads TGCGCCAGCAGCTTGAACCCCGGACCGCTGACAGAGGAGCTGTTTTTT. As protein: CASSLNPGPLTEELFF.

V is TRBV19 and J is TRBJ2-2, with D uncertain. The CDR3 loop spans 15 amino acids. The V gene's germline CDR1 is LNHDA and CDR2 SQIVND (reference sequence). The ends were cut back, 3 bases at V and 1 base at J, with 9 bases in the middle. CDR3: CASSIGQVNTGELFF. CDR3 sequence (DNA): TGTGCCAGTAGTATTGGGCAGGTGAACACCGGGGAGCTGTTTTTT.

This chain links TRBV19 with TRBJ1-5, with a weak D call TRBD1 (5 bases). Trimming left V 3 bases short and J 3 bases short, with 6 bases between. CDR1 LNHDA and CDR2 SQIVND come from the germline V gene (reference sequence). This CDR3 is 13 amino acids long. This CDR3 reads CASSMTVNQPQHF. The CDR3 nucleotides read TGTGCCAGTAGTATGACAGTCAATCAGCCCCAGCATTTT.

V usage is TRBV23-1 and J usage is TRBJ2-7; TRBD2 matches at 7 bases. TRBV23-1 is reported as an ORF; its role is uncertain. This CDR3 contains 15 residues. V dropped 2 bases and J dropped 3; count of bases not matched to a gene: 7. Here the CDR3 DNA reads TGCGCCAGCAGTCAACTCAAAGGGGAGGGCTACGAGCAGTACTTC. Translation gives CASSQLKGEGYEQYF.

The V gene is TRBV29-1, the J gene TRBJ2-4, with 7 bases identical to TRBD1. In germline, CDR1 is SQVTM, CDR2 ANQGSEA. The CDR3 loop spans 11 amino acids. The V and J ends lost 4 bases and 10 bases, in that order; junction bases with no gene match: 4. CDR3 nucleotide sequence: TGCAGCGTTGCCGAGACAGGGATTCAGTACTTC. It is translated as CSVAETGIQYF. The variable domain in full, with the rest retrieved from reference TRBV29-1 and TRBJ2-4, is SAVISQKPSRDICQRGTSLTIQCQVDSQVTMMFWYRQQPGQSLTLIATANQGSEATYESGFVIDKFPISRPNLTFSTLTVSNMSPEDSSIYLCSVAETGIQYFGAGTRLSVL.

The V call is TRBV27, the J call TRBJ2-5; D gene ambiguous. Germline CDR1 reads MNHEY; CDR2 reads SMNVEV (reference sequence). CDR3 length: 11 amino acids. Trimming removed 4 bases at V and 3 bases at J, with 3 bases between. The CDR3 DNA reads TGTGCCAGCAGTTCCAAAGAGACCCAGTACTTC. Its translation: CASSSKETQYF.

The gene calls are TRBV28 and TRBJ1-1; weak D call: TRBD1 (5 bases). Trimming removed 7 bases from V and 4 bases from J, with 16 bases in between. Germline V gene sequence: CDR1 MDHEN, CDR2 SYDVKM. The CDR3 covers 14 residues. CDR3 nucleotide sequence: TGTGCCAGCACCCCCCGGGGGGAGGGCACTGAAGCTTTCTTT. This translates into CASTPRGEGTEAFF.

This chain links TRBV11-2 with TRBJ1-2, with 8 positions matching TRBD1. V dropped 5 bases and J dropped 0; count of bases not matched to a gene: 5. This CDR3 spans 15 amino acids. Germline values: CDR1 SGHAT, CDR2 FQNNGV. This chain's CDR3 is CASSAQTGANYGYTF. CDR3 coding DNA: TGTGCCAGCAGCGCCCAGACAGGGGCTAACTATGGCTACACCTTC.

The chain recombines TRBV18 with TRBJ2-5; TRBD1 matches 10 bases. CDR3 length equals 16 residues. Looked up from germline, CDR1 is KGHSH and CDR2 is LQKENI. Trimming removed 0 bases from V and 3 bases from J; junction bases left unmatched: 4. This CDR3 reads CASSPPATGGKETQYF. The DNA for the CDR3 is TGTGCCAGCTCACCACCGGCGACAGGGGGCAAAGAGACCCAGTACTTC.

CDR3 in amino acids: CASSERGVTQYF. The CDR3 nucleotides read TGTGCCAGCAGTGAAAGGGGTGTGACCCAGTACTTC. The rearrangement uses TRBV6-1 and TRBJ2-5, with a tentative D call TRBD1 (5 bases). Germline assignment: CDR1 MNHNS and CDR2 SASEGT. The CDR3 length is 12 residues. Trimming took 2 bases from V and 7 from J, leaving 8 bases between them.

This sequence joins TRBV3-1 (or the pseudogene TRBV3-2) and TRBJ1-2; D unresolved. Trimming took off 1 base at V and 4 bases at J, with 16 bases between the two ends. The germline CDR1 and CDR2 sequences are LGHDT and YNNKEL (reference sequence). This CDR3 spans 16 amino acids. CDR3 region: CASSQALNSGSYGYTF. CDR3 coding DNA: TGTGCCAGCAGCCAAGCCCTTAACTCCGGGAGCTATGGCTACACCTTC.

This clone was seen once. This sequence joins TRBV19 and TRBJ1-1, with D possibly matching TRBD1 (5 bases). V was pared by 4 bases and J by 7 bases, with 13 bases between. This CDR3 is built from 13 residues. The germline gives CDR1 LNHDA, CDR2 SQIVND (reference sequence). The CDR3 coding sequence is TGTGCCAGTAGTAATTGGGGGGAAAATGAAGCTTTCTTT. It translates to CASSNWGENEAFF.

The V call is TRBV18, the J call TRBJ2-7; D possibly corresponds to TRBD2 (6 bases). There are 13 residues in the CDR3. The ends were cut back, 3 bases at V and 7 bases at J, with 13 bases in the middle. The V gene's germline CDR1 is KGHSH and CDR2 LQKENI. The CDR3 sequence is CASSPSSDGEQYF. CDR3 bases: TGTGCCAGCTCACCTTCTAGCGACGGGGAGCAGTACTTC.

CDR3 region: CASSDTTLAKNIQYF. The DNA of the CDR3 is TGTGCCAGCAGCGACACTACTCTAGCCAAAAACATTCAGTACTTC. V gene TRBV9 combines with J gene TRBJ2-4; D is ambiguous. Deletions cut 3 bases from V and 0 bases from J, with 10 bases between. Germline CDR1 and CDR2: SGDLS and YYNGEE. The CDR3 contains 15 residues.

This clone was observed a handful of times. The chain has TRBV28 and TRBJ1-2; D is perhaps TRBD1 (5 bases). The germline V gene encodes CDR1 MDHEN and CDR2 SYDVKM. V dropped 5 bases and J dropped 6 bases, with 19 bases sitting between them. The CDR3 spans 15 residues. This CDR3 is CASSLKLSQGNGYTF. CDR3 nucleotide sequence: TGTGCCAGCAGTCTTAAACTTTCGCAGGGAAATGGCTACACCTTC.

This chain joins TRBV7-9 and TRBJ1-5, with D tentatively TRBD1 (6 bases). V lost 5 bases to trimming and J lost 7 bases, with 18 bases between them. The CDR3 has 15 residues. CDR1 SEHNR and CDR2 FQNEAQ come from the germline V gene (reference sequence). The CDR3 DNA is TGTGCCAGCAGCGCAGTTGGGACACGGGTACAGCCCCAGCATTTT. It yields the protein CASSAVGTRVQPQHF.

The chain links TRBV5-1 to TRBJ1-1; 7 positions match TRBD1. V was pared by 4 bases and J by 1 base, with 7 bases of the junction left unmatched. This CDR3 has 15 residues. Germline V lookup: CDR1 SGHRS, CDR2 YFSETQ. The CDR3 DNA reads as TGCGCCAGCAGCCGGGGGCCAGGGGGGAACACTGAAGCTTTCTTT. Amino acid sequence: CASSRGPGGNTEAFF.

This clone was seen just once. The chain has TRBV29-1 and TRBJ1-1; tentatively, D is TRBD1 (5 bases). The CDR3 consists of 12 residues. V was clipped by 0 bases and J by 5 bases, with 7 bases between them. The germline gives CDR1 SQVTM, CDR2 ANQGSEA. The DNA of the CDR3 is TGCAGCGTTGAAGATGGGGGGACTGAAGCTTTCTTT. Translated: CSVEDGGTEAFF.

The CDR3 sequence: CASSSSGGELFF. The DNA for the CDR3 is TGTGCCAGCAGCTCCTCGGGCGGGGAGCTGTTTTTT. The rearrangement joins TRBV7-9 to TRBJ2-2; D remains ambiguous. This CDR3 is built from 12 residues. With 4 bases removed from V and 7 bases from J, the gap between germline ends came to 7 bases. Germline CDR1 and CDR2: SEHNR and FQNEAQ (reference sequence).

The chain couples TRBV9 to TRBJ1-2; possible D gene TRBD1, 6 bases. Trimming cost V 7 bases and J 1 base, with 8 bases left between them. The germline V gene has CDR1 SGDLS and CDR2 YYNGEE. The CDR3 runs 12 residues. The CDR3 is CASGGINYGYTF. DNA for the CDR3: TGTGCCAGCGGGGGCATTAACTATGGCTACACCTTC.